The clone carrying this TCR beta chain was observed a single time. This CDR3 spans 17 amino acids. V lost 4 bases to trimming and J lost 2 bases; unmatched junction nucleotides: 12. Germline CDR1 and CDR2: LGHDT and YNNKEL (reference sequence). This sample stems from a study of blood T cell repertoires in COVID-19. Study as a whole: Spain, Italy and the United States supplied samples that represented acute and convalescent COVID-19. Nucleic acid was either cDNA or gDNA, and it came from T cells, B-cell-depleted T cells, or PBMCs.

As processed by the authors: It was from reference gene primer amplification that nucleated cell counts were estimated. Clones were sequenced by immunoSEQ multiplex PCR, and TCRdb holds only the in-frame ones, with some missing. V, J and clone size were drawn from that table, and D and trimming were deduced from the DNA. The sample carries 200,000 to 300,000 clones, about nine tenths recorded once. The receptor was isolated from a woman in her thirties or forties who had recovered from COVID-19. The J gene is TRBJ2-7, the V gene TRBV3-1 (or the pseudogene TRBV3-2); TRBD2 agrees at 9 bases. Sequencing was done on a sample of peripheral blood. The CDR3 DNA is TGTGCCAGCAGCCCCCTGGATAGCGGGGGCCCTACCTACGAGCAGTACTTC. Amino acid sequence: CASSPLDSGGPTYEQYF.